This TCR beta chain derives from a study of T cell responses to AZD1222 COVID-19 vaccine (dated by TCRdb to the early 2020s). About the investigation overall: TCR sequencing covered 230 to 250 trial participants: 200 to 220 given two doses of AZD1222 and 26 given two doses of MenACWY control vaccine. Trial participants were enrolled into age subgroups of 18-55, 56-69 and 70-plus years, which contained roughly 150, 30 and 60 TCR-sequenced participants, respectively. The paper's findings and limits, for the study overall: Reportedly, almost half of the unique spike-specific TCRs recognized epitopes lying outside the regions that are mutated in the B.1.351 and B.1.1.7 variants. The 56-69-year group was small, and its depth increase did not reach significance, likely because of low power. The whole spike protein was spanned by vaccine-associated CD4 TCRs, and dominant responses were seen in regions 160-218 and 743-854. Conclusions about previously exposed vaccinees were limited because only six AZD1222 recipients were SARS-CoV-2 seropositive at baseline. Spike-specific TCR breadth and depth rose significantly after two AZD1222 doses compared with day 0 and with MenACWY recipients. Participants were mostly white British and included more females than males, and it was suggested by the authors that clonal diversity may have been underestimated. No day 14 peak-response samples were available, so repertoires were characterized only after the peak T cell response.

To note about this clone: It has no known antigen specificity. No base qualities exist here, and no much larger clone lies one base off it.

The cysteine opens and the phenylalanine closes a CDR3 of 15 amino acids. The kept DNA is CDR3 alone, 45 bases in frame from the first base. From the germline V gene, CDR1 is MNHEY and CDR2 is SVGAGI. A distance of 19 bases separates the germline ends of V and J, which lose 4 bases and 9 bases respectively. This specimen's time point label, interpreted: about 28 days (+/-7) after the second vaccine dose. AZD1222 recipients whose second dose came at about 4 weeks and those whose second dose came at about 12 weeks were combined into one group, since spike-specific TCR depth and breadth did not differ between the two schedules. Vaccinee samples were obtained from the UK trials COV001 and COV002, which included a single-blind randomized controlled phase 2/3 trial of AZD1222 (ChAdOx1 nCoV-19) in healthy adults. For TCRbeta chain sequencing, PBMC samples were collected from trial participants at day 0 and at day 28 after the second dose.

The CDR3 regions of human TCRbeta chains were analyzed by immunosequencing. Per the authors' processing: TCRs in the repertoires were matched against a reference library of SARS-CoV-2-specific TCRs that had been generated with the MIRA antigen-specificity platform. Breadth was defined as the fraction of unique TCRs that were SARS-CoV-2-associated. Depth was defined as the fraction of total T cells that were SARS-CoV-2-associated. Using the MIRA data, each spike-specific TCR was mapped to the spike region that the TCR reacts to and placed in a CD4 or CD8 class. Log10-transformed breadth and depth values were compared by one-way ANOVA with Sidak's multiple comparisons tests. The source is immuneACCESS, and TCRdb retained only in-frame sequences with V and J called. Part of the clones is not carried over; for the studies checked, unresolved V genes explain less than half of this, and the remainder is unexplained. The V and J calls and clone size are taken from that table; D and trimming were inferred from the DNA. For this sample the table gives approximately 74,000 clones, of which 70% to 90% were detected only once. Roughly 1.2% of the sample goes to the ten largest clones.

The TCR was taken from an adult who received the AZD1222 COVID-19 vaccine. This specimen consisted of peripheral blood, obtained 28 days after the second AZD1222 dose. Recombination connected TRBV6-5 to TRBJ2-1, with no reliable assignment of the D segment. The bases read TGTGCCAGCAGTTCAGGCTCCGCTCTTTTTGTTGAGCAGTTCTTC. Its translation is CASSSGSALFVEQFF.